A single T cell receptor (beta chain) is shown here with its context. The CDR3 length is 14 residues. The V gene lost 3 bases and the J gene lost 6 bases, with 16 bases spanning the gap. CDR1 DFQATT and CDR2 SNEGSKA come from the germline V gene (reference sequence). This sample is part of a study of blood T cell repertoires in COVID-19. Study background: The United States, Italy and Spain supplied acute and convalescent COVID-19 samples.

Original methodology: How many nucleated cells were present was estimated from reference gene primer amplification. The data were produced by immunoSEQ multiplex PCR, yet TCRdb's version contains in-frame clones alone and is incomplete. Clone size and the V and J calls come from that table; the DNA yielded D and trimming. The top ten clones hold 28% of a sample with more than 50,000 clones, about 73% of them seen once. This TCR derives from a woman aged 80 or over with acute or convalescent COVID-19. The sample comprised peripheral blood. The rearrangement links TRBV20-1 to TRBJ2-3, with a weak D call TRBD2 (6 bases). The CDR3 here is CSASRAPREDTQYF. CDR3 DNA: TGCAGTGCTAGTCGCGCTCCCCGGGAGGATACGCAGTATTTT.